The TCR beta chain described here comes from a study of T cells after yellow fever vaccination. Overall study context: For low cell numbers, libraries were made with SMART-Seq v4 Ultra Low Input. Study results and caveats: Clones from primary vaccination mostly reappeared after the booster (around 96% CD4, around 90% CD8). From the bulk population, abundant clonotypes could contaminate and appear within FACS-sorted repertoires.

As regards this clonotype: Its antigen is unidentified.

The TCR cDNA carried a universal primer site and UMIs from 5'RACE template switching. TCRdb itself ran the 5' RACE reads through MiXCR, one entry per CDR3 protein. The table shows 400,000 or so distinct CDR3 sequences, with more than 5.5% occurring only once. The receptor comes from a man between 25 and 39 years old who received the YFV17D yellow fever vaccine. This material consisted of PBMCs, taken 5 days after the yellow fever booster vaccination.

The CDR3 DNA reads TGTGCCAGCAAGCCTCCGGGGGAGAGGGGGGATACGCAGTATTTT. Protein: CASKPPGERGDTQYF. The chain links TRBV5-4 to TRBJ2-3, with D perhaps being TRBD1 or TRBD2 (6 bases each). The CDR3 consists of 15 residues. The V gene's germline CDR1 is SGHNT and CDR2 YYREEE (reference sequence). V was shortened by 6 bases and J by 6 bases, with 20 bases between the two germline ends.